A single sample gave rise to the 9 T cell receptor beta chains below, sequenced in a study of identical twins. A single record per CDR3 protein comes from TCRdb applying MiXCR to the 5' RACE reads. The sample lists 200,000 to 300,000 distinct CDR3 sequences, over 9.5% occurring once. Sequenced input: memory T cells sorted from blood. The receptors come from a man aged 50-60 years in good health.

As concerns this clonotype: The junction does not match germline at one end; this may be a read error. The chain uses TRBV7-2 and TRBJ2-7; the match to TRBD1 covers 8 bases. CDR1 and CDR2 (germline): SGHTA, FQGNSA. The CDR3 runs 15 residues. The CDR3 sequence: CASSLGRTGWDLNHF. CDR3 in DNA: TGTGCCAGCAGCTTAGGGCGGACAGGGTGGGACCTTAACCACTTC.

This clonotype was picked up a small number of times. The CDR3 loop reads CATSRDHGYFNEQFF. In nucleotides, the CDR3 is TGTGCCACCAGCAGAGATCATGGCTACTTCAATGAGCAGTTCTTC. The chain carries TRBV15 and TRBJ2-1; D call uncertain. The CDR3 has 15 amino acids. The V and J ends lost 0 bases and 6 bases respectively, with 12 bases between them. The germline V gene encodes CDR1 LNHNV and CDR2 YYDKDF (reference sequence).

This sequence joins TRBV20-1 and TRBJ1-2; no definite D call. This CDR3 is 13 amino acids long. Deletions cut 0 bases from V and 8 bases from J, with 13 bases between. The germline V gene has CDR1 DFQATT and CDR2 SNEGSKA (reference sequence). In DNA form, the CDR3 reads TGCAGTGCTAGAGATCACGGACCTAGGGGCTACACCTTC. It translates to CSARDHGPRGYTF.

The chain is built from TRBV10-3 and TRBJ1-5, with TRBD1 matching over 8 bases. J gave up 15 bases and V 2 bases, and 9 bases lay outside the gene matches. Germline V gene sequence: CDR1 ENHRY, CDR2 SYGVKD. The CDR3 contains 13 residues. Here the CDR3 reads CAISEDLQGGSHF. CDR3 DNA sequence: TGTGCCATCAGTGAGGATTTACAGGGGGGTTCGCATTTT.

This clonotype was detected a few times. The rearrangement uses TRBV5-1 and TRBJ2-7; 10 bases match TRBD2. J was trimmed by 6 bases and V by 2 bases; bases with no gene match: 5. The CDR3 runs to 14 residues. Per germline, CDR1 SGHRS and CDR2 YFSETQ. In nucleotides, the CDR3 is TGCGCCAGCAGCTTAGTAGCGGGAGGCTCCGAGCAGTACTTC. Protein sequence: CASSLVAGGSEQYF.

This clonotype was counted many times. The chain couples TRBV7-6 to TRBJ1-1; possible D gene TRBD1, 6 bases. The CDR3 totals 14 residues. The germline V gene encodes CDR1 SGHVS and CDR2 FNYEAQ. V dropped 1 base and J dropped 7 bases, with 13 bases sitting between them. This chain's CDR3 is CASSLGGGPGEAFF. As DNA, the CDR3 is TGTGCCAGCAGCTTAGGAGGGGGGCCGGGTGAAGCTTTCTTT.

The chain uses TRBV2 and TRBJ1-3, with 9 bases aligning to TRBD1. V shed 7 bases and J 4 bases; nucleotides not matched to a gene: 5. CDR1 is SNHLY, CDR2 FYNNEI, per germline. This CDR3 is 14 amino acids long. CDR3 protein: CASMIQGAGNTIYF. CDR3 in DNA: TGTGCCAGCATGATACAGGGGGCGGGAAACACCATATATTTT.

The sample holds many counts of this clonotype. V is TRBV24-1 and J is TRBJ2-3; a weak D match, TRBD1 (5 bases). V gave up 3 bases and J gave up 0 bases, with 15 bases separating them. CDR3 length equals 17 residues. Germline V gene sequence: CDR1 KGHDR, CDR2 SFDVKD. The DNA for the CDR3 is TGTGCCACCAGTGATCTTAGGGGCACATCTAGCACAGATACGCAGTATTTT. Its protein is CATSDLRGTSSTDTQYF.

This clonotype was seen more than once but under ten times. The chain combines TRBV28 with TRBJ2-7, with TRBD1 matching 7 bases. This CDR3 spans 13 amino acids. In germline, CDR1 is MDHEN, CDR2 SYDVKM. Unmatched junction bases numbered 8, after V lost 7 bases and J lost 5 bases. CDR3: CASTPPDRNEQYF. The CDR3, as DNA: TGTGCCAGCACCCCTCCGGACAGGAACGAGCAGTACTTC.